This T cell receptor beta chain came from a study of T cell responses to AZD1222 COVID-19 vaccine. Overall study results and limits: Spike-specific TCR breadth and depth grew following two AZD1222 doses. Donors in the cohort were predominantly white British and more often female, and clonal diversity was possibly underestimated. Among vaccine-associated CD4 TCRs, coverage spanned spike, with dominance at 160-218 and 743-854.

This clone is medium-sized. Its antigen is still unknown. TCRdb's table, derived via immunoSEQ multiplex PCR, lists solely in-frame clones and lacks some. The table includes about 64,000 clones, around 90% detected once. The CDR3 length is 14 residues. The germline V and J ends were trimmed by 3 bases and 7 bases, with 13 bases remaining between them. In germline, CDR1 is MDHEN, CDR2 SYDVKM. The specimen was peripheral blood, collected 28 days after the second dose of the MenACWY control vaccine. This TCR was sampled from an adult who received the MenACWY meningococcal vaccine as a control. The gene calls are TRBV28 and TRBJ2-1; D is unclear. CDR3 nucleotide sequence: TGTGCCAGCAGTTTGTTTGACATGAGGAATGAGCAGTTCTTC. It specifies CASSLFDMRNEQFF. The full variable domain, with the rest looked up from reference TRBV28 and TRBJ2-1, is DVKVTQSSRYLVKRTGEKVFLECVQDMDHENMFWYRQDPGLGLRLIYFSYDVKMKEKGDIPEGYSVSREKKERFSLILESASTNQTSMYLCASSLFDMRNEQFFGPGTRLTVL.